The present T cell receptor beta chain was sequenced within a study of shared clonotypes between healthy human individuals. Germline loops: CDR1 GTSNPN, CDR2 SVGIG (reference sequence). The CDR3 sequence is 16 residues long. V shed 0 bases and J 8 bases; nucleotides not matched to a gene: 10. A remark on this clone: The antigen remains undetermined.

General study findings and limits: The study sampled only blood, and tissue repertoires likely differ.

The donors were adults (healthy and HIV-negative) with no recent acute infections or vaccinations. Sequenced by immunoSEQ multiplex PCR; TCRdb stores in-frame clones only, minus some. Among 2 million to 3 million clones listed, around 90% were seen once. Sample: naive CD4+ T cells sorted from blood. Subset: CD45RA+ positively selected. The TCR sequence derives from a man aged 18 to 29 in good health. This chain uses TRBV30 with TRBJ2-1, with 10 bases that match TRBD2. CDR3 DNA: TGTGCCTGGAGTGTACCAAGCGGGGGGGCCCCGTATGAGCAGTTCTTC. Translated: CAWSVPSGGAPYEQFF.